This is a list of T cell receptor beta chains from one sample in a study of radiation and T cells in renal cell carcinoma. Here immunoSEQ multiplex PCR was the method, and the copy in TCRdb shows in-frame clones only, minus some. The table records about 170,000 clones, less than 90% of them present only once. Sequencing used blood, obtained from a patient whose treatment included radiotherapy and nephrectomy. The receptors here all came from a woman aged 45-59 years with renal cell carcinoma. The CDR3 runs from the conserved cysteine through the conserved F or W. A D gene is named only where the DNA matches it firmly. The size field is filled for only some rows; it gives once, few, many or a size class.

-	TRBV19	TRBJ1-3	15	-	CASSIEGALGNTIYF	TGTGCCAGTAGTATCGAAGGGGCGCTTGGAAACACCATATATTTT
-	TRBV19	TRBJ2-5	13	-	CASSPFQGETQYF	TGTGCCAGTAGTCCCTTTCAGGGGGAGACCCAGTACTTC
-	TRBV7-2	TRBJ2-7	14	-	CASSPQARNYEQYF	TGTGCCAGCAGCCCGCAAGCGCGGAATTACGAGCAGTACTTC
-	TRBV18	TRBJ1-1	12	once	CASSTENTEAFF	TGTGCCAGCTCAACAGAGAACACTGAAGCTTTCTTT
TRBD2	TRBV6-6	TRBJ2-1	16	-	CASSYSAAGGPYEQFF	TGTGCCAGCAGTTACTCCGCGGCGGGGGGGCCGTATGAGCAGTTCTTC
TRBD1	TRBV9	TRBJ1-6	15	-	CASSVGGQRGSPLHF	TGTGCCAGCAGCGTAGGGGGACAGCGGGGTTCACCCCTCCACTTT
-	TRBV2	TRBJ2-1	11	-	CASSGEFEQFF	TGTGCCAGCAGTGGAGAGTTTGAGCAGTTCTTC
-	TRBV2	TRBJ1-5	15	few	CASRATPVGSQPQHF	TGTGCCAGCAGAGCGACGCCTGTCGGTAGTCAGCCCCAGCATTTT
TRBD2	TRBV7-9	TRBJ2-1	16	-	CASSPRLAGGYNEQFF	TGTGCCAGCAGCCCCAGACTAGCGGGGGGGTACAATGAGCAGTTCTTC
TRBD1	TRBV18	TRBJ1-5	15	-	CASSPGTGGNQPQHF	TGTGCCAGCTCCCCCGGGACAGGGGGCAATCAGCCCCAGCATTTT
-	TRBV9	TRBJ1-2	14	-	CASSRRDQGYGYTF	TGTGCCAGCAGCAGGAGGGATCAGGGCTATGGCTACACCTTC
-	TRBV5-1	TRBJ1-1	14	few	CASSSGIRLAEAFF	TGCGCCAGCAGCTCGGGGATCCGTTTGGCTGAAGCTTTCTTT
TRBD2	TRBV7-3	TRBJ2-3	14	-	CASSFSGGPDTQYF	TGTGCCAGCAGCTTCAGCGGGGGGCCAGATACGCAGTATTTT
TRBD1	TRBV19	TRBJ2-2	14	-	CASSKGAGTGELFF	TGTGCCAGTAGTAAGGGGGCGGGTACCGGGGAGCTGTTTTTT
TRBD2	TRBV28	TRBJ2-7	14	-	CASSSLAGPYEQYF	TGTGCCAGCAGTTCTCTAGCGGGCCCCTACGAGCAGTACTTC
TRBD1	TRBV6-1	TRBJ1-2	16	-	CASSERQGSGSYGYTF	TGTGCCAGCAGTGAAAGACAGGGAAGCGGTAGCTATGGCTACACCTTC
TRBD2	TRBV6-6	TRBJ2-3	16	-	CASSYRAGGPGDTQYF	TGTGCCAGCAGTTACCGGGCGGGGGGGCCCGGAGATACGCAGTATTTT
TRBD2	TRBV4-2	TRBJ2-2	18	-	CASSQARWRRGATGELFF	TGTGCCAGCAGCCAAGCTCGGTGGCGGCGGGGGGCCACCGGGGAGCTGTTTTTT
-	TRBV6-1	TRBJ1-1	15	-	CASRERRGHDTEAFF	TGTGCCAGCAGGGAAAGACGGGGACACGACACTGAAGCTTTCTTT
TRBD2	TRBV6-1	TRBJ2-1	17	-	CASSEHRTSGGAYEQFF	TGTGCCAGCAGTGAGCACCGGACTAGCGGGGGGGCGTATGAGCAGTTCTTC
-	TRBV6-5	TRBJ1-6	14	-	CASSSSVYNSPLHF	TGTGCCAGCAGTTCCAGTGTCTATAATTCACCCCTCCACTTT
-	TRBV14	TRBJ2-1	15	-	CASSTWTLRRNEQFF	TGTGCCAGCAGCACCTGGACACTCCGCCGCAATGAGCAGTTCTTC
-	TRBV4-1	TRBJ1-2	16	-	CASSQDDGNIPYGYTF	TGCGCCAGCAGCCAAGATGACGGCAACATCCCCTATGGCTACACCTTC
TRBD2	TRBV29-1	TRBJ2-3	15	-	CSVADLAGESDTQYF	TGCAGCGTTGCCGACCTAGCGGGGGAATCCGATACGCAGTATTTT
-	TRBV28	TRBJ2-7	14	-	CASRSSGPPYEQYF	TGTGCCAGCAGGTCTTCGGGGCCTCCCTACGAGCAGTACTTC
TRBD1	TRBV30	TRBJ1-2	13	once	CAWSAGGKYGYTF	TGTGCCTGGAGTGCAGGGGGAAAATATGGCTACACCTTC
-	TRBV5-4	TRBJ2-7	13	-	CASRISNRDEQYF	TGTGCCAGCAGGATTAGCAACAGGGACGAGCAGTACTTC
-	TRBV7-2	TRBJ1-5	13	few	CASSSGLQQPQHF	TGTGCCAGCAGCTCAGGGCTTCAACAGCCCCAGCATTTT
-	TRBV7-2	TRBJ1-5	13	-	CASSLQEGQPQHF	TGTGCCAGCAGCCTACAAGAGGGGCAGCCCCAGCATTTT
TRBD1	TRBV18	TRBJ1-1	15	few	CASSPPTGSGTEAFF	TGTGCCAGCTCACCACCGACAGGGTCGGGCACTGAAGCTTTCTTT
-	TRBV19	TRBJ1-3	16	-	CASTPLGGGSGNTIYF	TGTGCCAGTACCCCTCTGGGAGGGGGCTCTGGAAACACCATATATTTT
-	TRBV4-2	TRBJ1-4	17	-	CASSQVRRGPGEEKLFF	TGTGCCAGCAGCCAAGTAAGACGGGGGCCAGGAGAGGAAAAACTGTTTTTT
-	TRBV7-2	TRBJ1-3	16	once	CASSPTRGDTGNTIYF	TGTGCCAGCAGCCCCACTCGGGGGGATACTGGAAACACCATATATTTT
TRBD2	TRBV9	TRBJ2-3	14	-	CASSPGGGTDTQYF	TGTGCCAGCAGCCCCGGCGGGGGTACAGATACGCAGTATTTT
TRBD1	TRBV7-9	TRBJ1-2	14	-	CASSQQGANYGYTF	TGTGCCAGCAGCCAACAGGGGGCTAACTATGGCTACACCTTC
-	TRBV9	TRBJ1-5	14	-	CASSVGRGNQPQHF	TGTGCCAGCAGCGTTGGCAGGGGCAATCAGCCCCAGCATTTT
TRBD1	TRBV7-8	TRBJ1-1	13	-	CASSFTGGTEAFF	TGTGCCAGCAGCTTCACAGGGGGGACTGAAGCTTTCTTT
TRBD1	TRBV19	TRBJ1-5	16	once	CASSSWDRGRYQPQHF	TGTGCCAGTAGTTCCTGGGACAGGGGGAGGTATCAGCCCCAGCATTTT
-	TRBV7-9	TRBJ2-3	13	-	CASSLDLTDTQYF	TGTGCCAGCAGCCTGGATCTCACAGATACGCAGTATTTT
-	TRBV4-3	TRBJ2-3	13	-	CASSLQGTDTQYF	TGCGCCAGCAGCCTACAGGGTACAGATACGCAGTATTTT
-	TRBV5-1	TRBJ2-7	15	-	CASSLDRVGVGEQYF	TGCGCCAGCAGCTTGGACAGGGTAGGTGTCGGCGAGCAGTACTTC
-	TRBV19	TRBJ2-3	14	-	CASSPRTVELTQYF	TGTGCCAGTAGTCCCCGGACAGTAGAGCTTACGCAGTATTTT
-	TRBV4-1	TRBJ1-6	17	-	CASSQLDLVSYNSPLHF	TGCGCCAGCAGCCAGTTGGACCTCGTAAGTTATAATTCACCCCTCCACTTT
TRBD2	TRBV6-6	TRBJ2-1	15	-	CASSRLAGEGNEQFF	TGTGCCAGCAGTAGACTAGCGGGGGAGGGTAATGAGCAGTTCTTC
TRBD1	TRBV6-1	TRBJ2-7	14	-	CATLRQGAGYEQYF	TGTGCCACCCTAAGACAGGGGGCTGGCTACGAGCAGTACTTC
-	TRBV5-6	TRBJ2-1	16	-	CASSLVLRTHNNEQFF	TGTGCCAGCAGCTTGGTTCTAAGGACGCATAACAATGAGCAGTTCTTC
TRBD1	TRBV2	TRBJ1-3	15	-	CASSVGQGIGSTIYF	TGTGCCAGCAGCGTGGGACAGGGAATCGGGAGCACCATATATTTT
TRBD2	TRBV19	TRBJ2-7	13	-	CATAGGLSYEQYF	TGTGCCACCGCGGGGGGCCTCTCCTACGAGCAGTACTTC
-	TRBV5-1	TRBJ2-1	14	-	CASSTGRSYNEQFF	TGCGCCAGCAGTACAGGGCGCTCCTACAATGAGCAGTTCTTC
-	TRBV11-3	TRBJ2-2	16	-	CASRPRGEKVGGELFF	TGTGCCAGCCGCCCTAGGGGGGAAAAGGTTGGCGGGGAGCTGTTTTTT
TRBD1	TRBV30	TRBJ1-6	12	-	CAWSGQVSPLHF	TGTGCCTGGAGCGGACAGGTCTCACCCCTCCACTTT
TRBD1	TRBV15	TRBJ1-1	15	-	CATGQGSPENTEAFF	TGTGCCACCGGACAGGGGAGTCCAGAGAACACTGAAGCTTTCTTT
-	TRBV19	TRBJ1-1	13	once	CASTRDPGTEAFF	TGTGCCAGTACAAGGGATCCGGGCACTGAAGCTTTCTTT
TRBD1	TRBV6-5	TRBJ1-2	15	-	CASKLGDRVGFGYTF	TGTGCCAGCAAACTGGGGGACAGGGTGGGGTTCGGCTACACCTTC
-	TRBV10-2	TRBJ1-2	11	few	CASSERAGYTF	TGCGCCAGCAGTGAGCGCGCTGGCTACACCTTC